A selection of T cell receptor beta chains follows, all from one sample in a study of breast tumors, draining lymph nodes, adjacent tissues. TCRdb redid the calling of the multiplex PCR reads with MiXCR, one entry per CDR3 protein. This sample has some 21,000 distinct CDR3 sequences, with 40% to 45% found just once. The specimen sequenced was breast tumor tissue. The receptors shown here come from a female donor with breast cancer. Some clones in this sample may be carry-over from other donors' samples. Each CDR3 is given with its conserved first and last residue. The D gene is left open where the match is weak.

v_gene: TRBV7-9; j_gene: TRBJ2-6; d_gene: .; CDR3aa: CASSLAGANVLTF
v_gene: TRBV20-1; j_gene: TRBJ2-3; d_gene: TRBD2; CDR3aa: CSANPLGASGVGDTQYF
v_gene: TRBV7-9; j_gene: TRBJ1-2; d_gene: .; CDR3aa: CASSYPGPNYGYTF
v_gene: TRBV24-1; j_gene: TRBJ2-5; d_gene: TRBD1; CDR3aa: CATTLDRGQETQYF
v_gene: TRBV19; j_gene: TRBJ1-5; d_gene: TRBD1; CDR3aa: CASSATGALGQPQHF
v_gene: TRBV7-8; j_gene: TRBJ1-1; d_gene: .; CDR3aa: CASSVRPVNTEAFF
v_gene: TRBV15; j_gene: TRBJ1-1; d_gene: TRBD1; CDR3aa: CATSRDTGVYTEAFF
v_gene: TRBV18; j_gene: TRBJ2-5; d_gene: TRBD1; CDR3aa: CASSLQPPGQGAGETQYF
v_gene: TRBV6-4; j_gene: TRBJ2-3; d_gene: .; CDR3aa: CASSDSGGGGTDTQYF
v_gene: TRBV7-3; j_gene: TRBJ2-6; d_gene: TRBD1; CDR3aa: CASSSNYLRTGGPGANVLTF